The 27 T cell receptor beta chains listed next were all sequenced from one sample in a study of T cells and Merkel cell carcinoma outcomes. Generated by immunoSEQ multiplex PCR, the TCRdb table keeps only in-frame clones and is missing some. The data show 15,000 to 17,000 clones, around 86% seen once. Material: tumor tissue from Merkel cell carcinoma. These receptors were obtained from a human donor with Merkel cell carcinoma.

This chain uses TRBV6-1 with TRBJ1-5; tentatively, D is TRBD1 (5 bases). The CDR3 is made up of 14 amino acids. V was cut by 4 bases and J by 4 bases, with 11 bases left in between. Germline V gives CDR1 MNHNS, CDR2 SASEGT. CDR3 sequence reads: CASSGGTENQPQHF. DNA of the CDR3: TGTGCCAGCAGTGGGGGGACGGAGAATCAGCCCCAGCATTTT.

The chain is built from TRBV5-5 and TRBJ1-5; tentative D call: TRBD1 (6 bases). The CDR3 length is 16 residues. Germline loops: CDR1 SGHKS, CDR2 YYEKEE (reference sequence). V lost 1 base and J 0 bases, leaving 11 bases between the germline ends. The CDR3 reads CASSLTGRYSNQPQHF. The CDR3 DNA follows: TGTGCCAGCAGCTTGACAGGGAGGTATAGCAATCAGCCCCAGCATTTT. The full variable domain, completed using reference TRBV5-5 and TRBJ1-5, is DAGVTQSPTHLIKTRGQQVTLRCSPISGHKSVSWYQQVLGQGPQFIFQYYEKEERGRGNFPDRFSARQFPNYSSELNVNALLLGDSALYLCASSLTGRYSNQPQHFGDGTRLSIL.

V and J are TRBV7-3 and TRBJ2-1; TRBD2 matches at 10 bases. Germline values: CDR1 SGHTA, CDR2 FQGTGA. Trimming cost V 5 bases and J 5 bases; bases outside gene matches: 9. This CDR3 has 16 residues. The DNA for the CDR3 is TGTGCCAGCAGCCTCCCTAGCGGGAGAGGGAACAATGAGCAGTTCTTC. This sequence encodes CASSLPSGRGNNEQFF.

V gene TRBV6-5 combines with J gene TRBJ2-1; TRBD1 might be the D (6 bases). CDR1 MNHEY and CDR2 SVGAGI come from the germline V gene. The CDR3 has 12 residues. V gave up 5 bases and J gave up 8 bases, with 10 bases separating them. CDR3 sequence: CASSDAGDEQFF. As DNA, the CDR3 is TGTGCCAGCAGTGATGCAGGGGATGAGCAGTTCTTC.

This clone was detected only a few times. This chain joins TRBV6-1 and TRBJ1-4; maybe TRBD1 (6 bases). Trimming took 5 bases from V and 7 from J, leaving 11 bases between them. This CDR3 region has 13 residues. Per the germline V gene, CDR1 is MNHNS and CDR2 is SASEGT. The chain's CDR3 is CASSPGQLEKLFF. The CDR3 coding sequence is TGTGCCAGCAGTCCCGGACAGCTTGAAAAACTGTTTTTT.

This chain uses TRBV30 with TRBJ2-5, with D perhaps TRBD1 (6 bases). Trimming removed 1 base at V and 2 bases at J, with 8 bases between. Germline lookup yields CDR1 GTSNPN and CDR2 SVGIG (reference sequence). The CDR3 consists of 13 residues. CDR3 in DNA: TGTGCCTGGAGTGGAGGGGGACAAGAGACCCAGTACTTC. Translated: CAWSGGGQETQYF.

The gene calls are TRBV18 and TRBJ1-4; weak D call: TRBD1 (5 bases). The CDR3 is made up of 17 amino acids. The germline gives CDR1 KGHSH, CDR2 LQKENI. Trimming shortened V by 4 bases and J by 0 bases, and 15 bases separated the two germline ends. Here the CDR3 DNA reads TGTGCCAGCTCACAAACACAGGAAGGGGCAACTAATGAAAAACTGTTTTTT. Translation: CASSQTQEGATNEKLFF. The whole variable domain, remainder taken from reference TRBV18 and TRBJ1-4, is NAGVMQNPRHLVRRRGQEARLRCSPMKGHSHVYWYRQLPEEGLKFMVYLQKENIIDESGMPKERFSAEFPKEGPSILRIQQVVRGDSAAYFCASSQTQEGATNEKLFFGSGTQLSVL.

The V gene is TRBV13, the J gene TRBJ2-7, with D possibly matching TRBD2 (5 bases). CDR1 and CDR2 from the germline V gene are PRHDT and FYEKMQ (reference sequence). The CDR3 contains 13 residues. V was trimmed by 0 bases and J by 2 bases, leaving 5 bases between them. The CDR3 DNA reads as TGTGCCAGCAGCTTAGGCGGGACCTACGAGCAGTACTTC. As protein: CASSLGGTYEQYF.

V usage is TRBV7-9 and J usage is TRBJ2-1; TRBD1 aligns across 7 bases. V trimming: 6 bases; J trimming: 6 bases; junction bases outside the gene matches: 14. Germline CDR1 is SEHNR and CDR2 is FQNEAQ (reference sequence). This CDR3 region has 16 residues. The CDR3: CASRNYGTERANEQFF. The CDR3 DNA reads TGTGCCAGCAGGAACTACGGGACAGAGCGCGCCAATGAGCAGTTCTTC.

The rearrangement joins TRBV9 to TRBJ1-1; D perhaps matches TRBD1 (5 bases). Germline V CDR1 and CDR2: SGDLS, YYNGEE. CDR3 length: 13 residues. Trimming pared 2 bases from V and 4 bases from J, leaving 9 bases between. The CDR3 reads CASSVGTLTEAFF. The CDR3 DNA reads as TGTGCCAGCAGCGTCGGGACCCTCACTGAAGCTTTCTTT.

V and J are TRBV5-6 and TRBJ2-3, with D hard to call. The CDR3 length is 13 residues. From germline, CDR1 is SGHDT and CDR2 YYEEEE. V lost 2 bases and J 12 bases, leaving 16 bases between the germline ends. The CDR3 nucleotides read TGTGCCAGCAGCTTCCCGACTTCCCTCGGTCAGTATTTT. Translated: CASSFPTSLGQYF.

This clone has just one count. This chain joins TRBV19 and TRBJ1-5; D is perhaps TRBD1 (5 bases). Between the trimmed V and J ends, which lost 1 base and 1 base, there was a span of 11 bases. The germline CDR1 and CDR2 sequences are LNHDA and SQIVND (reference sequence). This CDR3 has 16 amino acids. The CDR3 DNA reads TGTGCCAGTAGTATAGGCAGGGAAATCAGCAATCAGCCCCAGCATTTT. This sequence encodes CASSIGREISNQPQHF.

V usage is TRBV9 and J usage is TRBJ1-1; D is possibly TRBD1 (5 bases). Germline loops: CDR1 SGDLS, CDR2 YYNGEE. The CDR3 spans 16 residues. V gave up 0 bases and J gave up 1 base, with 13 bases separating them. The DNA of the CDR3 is TGTGCCAGCAGCGTAGTGGCAGGGTATACGAACACTGAAGCTTTCTTT. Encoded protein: CASSVVAGYTNTEAFF.

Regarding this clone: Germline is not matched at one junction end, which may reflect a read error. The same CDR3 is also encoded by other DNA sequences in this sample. CDR3 nucleotide sequence: TGTGCTTGGAAAGGGGTCGGAAACACCATATATTTT. As protein: CAWKGVGNTIYF. The chain couples TRBV30 to TRBJ1-3; maybe TRBD1 (5 bases). The germline V gene has CDR1 GTSNPN and CDR2 SVGIG (reference sequence). The CDR3 is made up of 12 amino acids. The whole variable domain, filled in from reference TRBV30 and TRBJ1-3, reads SQTIHQWPATLVQPVGSPLSLECTVEGTSNPNLYWYRQAAGRGLQLLFYSVGIGQISSEVPQNLSASRPQDRQFILSSKKLLLSDSGFYLCAWKGVGNTIYFGEGSWLTVV.

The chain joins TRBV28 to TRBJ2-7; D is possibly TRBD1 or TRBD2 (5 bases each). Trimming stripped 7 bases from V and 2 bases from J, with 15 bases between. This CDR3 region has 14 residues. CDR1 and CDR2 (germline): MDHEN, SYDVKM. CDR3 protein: CASTRLGVAYEQYF. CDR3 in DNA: TGTGCCAGCACCCGACTGGGGGTAGCCTACGAGCAGTACTTC.

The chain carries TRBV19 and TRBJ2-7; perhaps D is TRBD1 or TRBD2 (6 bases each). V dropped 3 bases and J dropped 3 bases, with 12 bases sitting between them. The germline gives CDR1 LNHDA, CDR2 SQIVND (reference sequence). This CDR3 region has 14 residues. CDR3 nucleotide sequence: TGTGCCAGTAGTATCATACAGGGAGGCTACGAGCAGTACTTC. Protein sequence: CASSIIQGGYEQYF.

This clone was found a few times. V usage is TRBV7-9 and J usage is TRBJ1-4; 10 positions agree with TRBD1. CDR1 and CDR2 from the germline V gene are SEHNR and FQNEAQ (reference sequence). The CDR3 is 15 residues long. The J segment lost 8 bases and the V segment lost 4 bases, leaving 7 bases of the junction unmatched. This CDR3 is CASSSRQGAREKLFF. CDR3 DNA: TGTGCCAGCAGCTCGCGACAGGGGGCTAGGGAAAAACTGTTTTTT.

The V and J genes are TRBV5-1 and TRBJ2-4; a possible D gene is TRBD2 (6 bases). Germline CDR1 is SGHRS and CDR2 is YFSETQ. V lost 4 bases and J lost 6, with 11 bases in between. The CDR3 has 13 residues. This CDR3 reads CASSPGLSNIQYF. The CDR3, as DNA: TGCGCCAGCAGCCCGGGACTTTCAAACATTCAGTACTTC.

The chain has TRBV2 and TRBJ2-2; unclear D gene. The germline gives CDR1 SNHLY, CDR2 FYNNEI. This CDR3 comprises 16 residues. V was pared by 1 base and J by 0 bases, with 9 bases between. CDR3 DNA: TGTGCCAGCAGTGAAGAGGCAGGCGCGAACACCGGGGAGCTGTTTTTT. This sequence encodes CASSEEAGANTGELFF.

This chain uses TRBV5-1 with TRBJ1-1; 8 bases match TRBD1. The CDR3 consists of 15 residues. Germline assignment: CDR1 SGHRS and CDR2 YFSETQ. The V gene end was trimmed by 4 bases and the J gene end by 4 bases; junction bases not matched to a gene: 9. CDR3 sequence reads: CASSEGTGKGTEAFF. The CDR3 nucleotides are TGCGCCAGCAGCGAGGGGACAGGTAAGGGCACTGAAGCTTTCTTT.

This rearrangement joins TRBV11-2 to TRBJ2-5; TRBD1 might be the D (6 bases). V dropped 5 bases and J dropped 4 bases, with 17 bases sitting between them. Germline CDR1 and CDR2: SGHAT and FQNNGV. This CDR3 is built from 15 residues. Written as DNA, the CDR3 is TGTGCCAGCAGCGCCGTGGGGGCAGGTGGAGAGACCCAGTACTTC. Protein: CASSAVGAGGETQYF.

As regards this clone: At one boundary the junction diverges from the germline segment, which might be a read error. CDR3 residues: CASTLGTGGSDTEAFF. DNA of the CDR3: TGCGCCAGCACCTTGGGGACAGGGGGCTCCGACACTGAAGCTTTCTTT. This sequence joins TRBV5-1 and TRBJ1-1, with 12 bases identical to TRBD1. Germline loops: CDR1 SGHRS, CDR2 YFSETQ. This CDR3 has 16 residues.

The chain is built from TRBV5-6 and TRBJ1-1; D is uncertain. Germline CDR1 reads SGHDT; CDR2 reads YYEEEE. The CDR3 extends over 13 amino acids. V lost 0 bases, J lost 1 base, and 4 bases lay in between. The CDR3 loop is CASSLAANTEAFF. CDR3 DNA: TGTGCCAGCAGCTTGGCAGCGAACACTGAAGCTTTCTTT.

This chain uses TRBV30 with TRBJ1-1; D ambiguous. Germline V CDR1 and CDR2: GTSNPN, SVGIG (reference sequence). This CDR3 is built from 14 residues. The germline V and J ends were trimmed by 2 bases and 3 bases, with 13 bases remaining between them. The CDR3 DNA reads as TGTGCCTGGAGTCCGGCCTTAAGGGACACTGAAGCTTTCTTT. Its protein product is CAWSPALRDTEAFF.

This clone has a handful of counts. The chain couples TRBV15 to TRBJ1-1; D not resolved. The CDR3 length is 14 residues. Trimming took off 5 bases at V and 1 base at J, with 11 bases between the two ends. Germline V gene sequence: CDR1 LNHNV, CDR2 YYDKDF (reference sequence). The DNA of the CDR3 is TGTGCCACCAGCTCATACGACCGGAACACTGAAGCTTTCTTT. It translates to CATSSYDRNTEAFF.

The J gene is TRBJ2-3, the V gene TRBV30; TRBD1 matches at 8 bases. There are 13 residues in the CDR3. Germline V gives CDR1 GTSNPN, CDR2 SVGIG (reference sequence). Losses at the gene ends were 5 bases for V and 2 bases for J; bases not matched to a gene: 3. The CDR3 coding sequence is TGTGCCTGGGGACAGGGAATCACAGATACGCAGTATTTT. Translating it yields CAWGQGITDTQYF.

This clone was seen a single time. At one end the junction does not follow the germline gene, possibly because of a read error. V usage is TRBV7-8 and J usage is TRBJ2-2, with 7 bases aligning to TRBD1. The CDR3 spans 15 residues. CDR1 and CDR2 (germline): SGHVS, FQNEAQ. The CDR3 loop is CTSSLRGPNTGELFF. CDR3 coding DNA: TGTACCAGCAGCTTAAGGGGGCCGAACACCGGGGAGCTGTTTTTT.